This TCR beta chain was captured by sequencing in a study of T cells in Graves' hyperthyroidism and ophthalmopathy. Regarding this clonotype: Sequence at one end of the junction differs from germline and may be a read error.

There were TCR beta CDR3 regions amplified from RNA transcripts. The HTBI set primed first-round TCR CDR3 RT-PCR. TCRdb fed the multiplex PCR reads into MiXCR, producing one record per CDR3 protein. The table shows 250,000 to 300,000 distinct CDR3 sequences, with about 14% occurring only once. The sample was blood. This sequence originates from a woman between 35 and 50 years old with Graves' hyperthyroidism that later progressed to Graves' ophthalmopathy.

CDR3 residues: CASKKLQGTQYF. The CDR3 DNA is TGTGCCAGCAAAAAATTACAAGGGACCCAGTACTTC. The chain combines TRBV2 with TRBJ2-5; D ambiguous. Per germline, CDR1 SNHLY and CDR2 FYNNEI. The CDR3 is 12 amino acids.